This T cell receptor (beta chain) was retrieved from a study of CD8+ T cells in alopecia areata. Extraction of RNA preceded its reverse transcription into cDNA, which served as the sequencing template. Measured with immunoSEQ multiplex PCR; TCRdb has only the in-frame clones, and not every one. Among about 150,000 clones listed, about 51% were seen once. Treatment here: oral pan-JAK inhibitor, 5-10 mg twice daily. The source of this sequence is a human donor with alopecia areata. This specimen was CD8+ T cells sorted from blood, taken at week 4, from a patient treated with tofacitinib.

CDR3 in amino acids: CASSLLPAGATDTQYF. The CDR3 region has the DNA TGTGCCAGCAGCTTACTACCAGCGGGGGCCACAGATACGCAGTATTTT. The rearrangement uses TRBV13 and TRBJ2-3, with TRBD2 matching over 8 bases. Trimming cost V 2 bases and J 2 bases; bases outside gene matches: 6. The CDR3 covers 16 residues. Germline loops: CDR1 PRHDT, CDR2 FYEKMQ (reference sequence).